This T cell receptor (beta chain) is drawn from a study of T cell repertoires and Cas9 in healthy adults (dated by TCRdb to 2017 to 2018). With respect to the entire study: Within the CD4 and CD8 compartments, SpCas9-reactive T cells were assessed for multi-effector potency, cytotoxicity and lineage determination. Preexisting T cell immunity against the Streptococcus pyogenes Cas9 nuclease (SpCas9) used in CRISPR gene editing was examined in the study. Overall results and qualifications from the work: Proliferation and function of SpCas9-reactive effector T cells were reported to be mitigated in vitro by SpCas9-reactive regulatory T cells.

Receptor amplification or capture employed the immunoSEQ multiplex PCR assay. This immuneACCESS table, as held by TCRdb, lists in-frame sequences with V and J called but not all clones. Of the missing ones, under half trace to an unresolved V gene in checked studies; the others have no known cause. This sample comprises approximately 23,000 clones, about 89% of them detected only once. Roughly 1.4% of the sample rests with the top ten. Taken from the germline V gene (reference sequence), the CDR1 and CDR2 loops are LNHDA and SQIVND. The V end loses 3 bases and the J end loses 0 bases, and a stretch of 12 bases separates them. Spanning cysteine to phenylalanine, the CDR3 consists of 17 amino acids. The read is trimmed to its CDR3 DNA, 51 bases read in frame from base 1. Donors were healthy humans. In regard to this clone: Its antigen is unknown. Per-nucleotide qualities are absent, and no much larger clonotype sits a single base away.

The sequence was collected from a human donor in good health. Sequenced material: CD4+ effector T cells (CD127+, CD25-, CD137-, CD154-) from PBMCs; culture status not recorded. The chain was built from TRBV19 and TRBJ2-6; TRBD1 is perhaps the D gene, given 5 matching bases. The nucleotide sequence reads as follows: TGTGCCAGTAGTATGGCAGGGCAGCTCTCTGGGGCCAACGTCCTGACTTTC. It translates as CASSMAGQLSGANVLTF.